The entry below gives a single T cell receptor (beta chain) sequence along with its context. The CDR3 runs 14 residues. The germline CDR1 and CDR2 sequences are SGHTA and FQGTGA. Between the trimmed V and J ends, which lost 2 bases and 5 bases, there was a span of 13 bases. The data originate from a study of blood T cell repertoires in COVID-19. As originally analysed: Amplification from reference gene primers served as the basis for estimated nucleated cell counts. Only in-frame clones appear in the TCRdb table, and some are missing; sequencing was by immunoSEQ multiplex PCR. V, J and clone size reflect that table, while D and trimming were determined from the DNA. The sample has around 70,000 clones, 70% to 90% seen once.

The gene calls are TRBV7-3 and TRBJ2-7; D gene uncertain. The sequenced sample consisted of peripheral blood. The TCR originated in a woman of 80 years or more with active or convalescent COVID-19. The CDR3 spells CASSLYTKPHEQYF. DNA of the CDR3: TGTGCCAGCAGCTTATATACCAAGCCCCACGAGCAGTACTTC. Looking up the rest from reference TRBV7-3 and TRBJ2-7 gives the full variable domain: GAGVSQTPSNKVTEKGKYVELRCDPISGHTALYWYRQSLGQGPEFLIYFQGTGAADDSGLPNDRFFAVRPEGSVSTLKIQRTERGDSAVYLCASSLYTKPHEQYFGPGTRLTVT.